Below are 21 T cell receptor beta chains sequenced from a single sample in a study of T-cell reconstitution after alpha-beta-depleted transplantation in children. Preparation of the TCRbeta library used unique molecular identifiers. From the PCR reads, TCRdb called clonotypes with MiXCR, one entry per CDR3 protein. Of 500,000 or so distinct CDR3 sequences listed, about 31% are singletons. Source: PBMCs from the stem cell graft donor, taken from the stem cell graft. The origin of the receptors is a human donor who donated a stem cell graft to a child with aplastic anemia.

This chain connects TRBV29-1 to TRBJ2-5; TRBD2 matches at 7 bases. This CDR3 spans 13 amino acids. J gave up 5 bases and V 1 base, and 4 bases lay outside the gene matches. From germline, CDR1 is SQVTM and CDR2 ANQGSEA. CDR3 in DNA: TGCAGCGTTGAAGGGAGACTAGCCGAGACCCAGTACTTC. Translating gives CSVEGRLAETQYF.

The rearrangement joins TRBV24-1 to TRBJ1-2; 7 nucleotides match TRBD1. After removal of 4 bases from V and 8 bases from J, the junction contained 9 bases not matched to a gene. This CDR3 spans 14 amino acids. Germline V gene lookup returns CDR1 KGHDR and CDR2 SFDVKD. Here the CDR3 reads CATSEPGTAQGYTF. CDR3 in DNA: TGTGCCACCAGTGAACCCGGGACAGCACAAGGCTACACCTTC.

This clonotype was observed a handful of times. The chain has TRBV20-1 and TRBJ1-4; no reliable D call. V dropped 0 bases and J dropped 16 bases, with 15 bases sitting between them. The CDR3 runs 12 residues. In germline, CDR1 is DFQATT, CDR2 SNEGSKA (reference sequence). This chain's CDR3 is CSARDMTSVRFF. The CDR3, as DNA: TGCAGTGCTAGAGATATGACCTCCGTGCGGTTTTTT.

This clonotype was found once. The rearrangement links TRBV6-1 to TRBJ2-2; D ambiguous. Trimming removed 4 bases from V and 3 bases from J, with 9 bases in between. Per germline, CDR1 MNHNS and CDR2 SASEGT. This CDR3 is built from 14 residues. For the CDR3, the DNA is TGTGCCAGCAGTGGCGACGGCTACACCGGGGAGCTGTTTTTT. Translation gives CASSGDGYTGELFF.

The chain has TRBV9 and TRBJ2-3; 11 bases are shared with TRBD2. J gave up 4 bases and V 8 bases, and 6 bases lay outside the gene matches. The CDR3 has 14 residues. Germline CDR1 and CDR2: SGDLS and YYNGEE. The CDR3 reads CASTTSGSADTQYF. CDR3 sequence (DNA): TGTGCCAGTACTACTAGCGGGAGTGCAGATACGCAGTATTTT.

The chain employs TRBV7-9 and TRBJ2-7; 10 bases fit TRBD2. The CDR3 covers 17 residues. In germline, CDR1 is SEHNR, CDR2 FQNEAQ (reference sequence). V shed 1 base, J shed 6 bases, and the junction held 12 bases outside the gene matches. CDR3 region: CASSLEWGPSGSGEQYF. The CDR3 region has the DNA TGTGCCAGCAGCTTAGAGTGGGGGCCTAGCGGGAGCGGCGAGCAGTACTTC. Looking up the rest from reference TRBV7-9 and TRBJ2-7 gives the full variable domain: DTGVSQNPRHKITKRGQNVTFRCDPISEHNRLYWYRQTLGQGPEFLTYFQNEAQLEKSRLLSDRFSAERPKGSFSTLEIQRTEQGDSAMYLCASSLEWGPSGSGEQYFGPGTRLTVT.

This clonotype was recorded a few times. The chain employs TRBV5-4 and TRBJ1-1, with 7 bases that match TRBD1. Germline V gene sequence: CDR1 SGHNT, CDR2 YYREEE (reference sequence). The CDR3 totals 15 residues. J lost 1 base, V lost 2 bases, and 5 bases had no gene match. The CDR3 DNA is TGTGCCAGCAGCTTAAACAGGGACAGGAACACTGAAGCTTTCTTT. It translates to CASSLNRDRNTEAFF.

This clonotype was found a few times. The CDR3 region is CASSQAPGSNQPQHF. CDR3 nucleotide sequence: TGTGCCAGCAGCCAAGCACCCGGCAGCAATCAGCCCCAGCATTTT. The genes are TRBV4-2 and TRBJ1-5; D uncertain. The germline V gene encodes CDR1 LGHNA and CDR2 YNFKEQ. The CDR3 extends over 15 amino acids. The ends were cut back, 1 base at V and 1 base at J, with 8 bases in the middle.

CDR3 sequence: CASSRAGVPYEQYV. The CDR3 region has the DNA TGTGCCAGCAGTCGAGCGGGGGTCCCCTACGAGCAGTACGTC. The chain carries TRBV6-1 and TRBJ2-7, with 8 bases fitting TRBD2. This CDR3 spans 14 amino acids. Trimming cost V 5 bases and J 2 bases; bases outside gene matches: 5. CDR1 is MNHNS and CDR2 is SASEGT in the germline V gene.

This clonotype was seen a few times. The rearrangement joins TRBV7-2 to TRBJ2-3; D remains unclear. The CDR3 is 13 amino acids. The V gene lost 3 bases and the J gene lost 2 bases, with 6 bases spanning the gap. Germline V gene data show CDR1 as SGHTA and CDR2 as FQGNSA. This CDR3 reads CASSFANTDTQYF. CDR3 coding DNA: TGTGCCAGCAGCTTCGCCAACACAGATACGCAGTATTTT.

The chain carries TRBV24-1 and TRBJ2-6; D may match TRBD1 or TRBD2 (5 bases each). The length of the CDR3 is 17 residues. The V end was cut by 2 bases, the J end by 0 bases, with 10 bases between. Germline V lookup: CDR1 KGHDR, CDR2 SFDVKD. The CDR3 region is CATSDWAGSSGANVLTF. The CDR3 region has the DNA TGTGCCACCAGTGATTGGGCAGGGAGCTCTGGGGCCAACGTCCTGACTTTC.

There are a few counts of this clonotype. This chain connects TRBV5-6 to TRBJ2-3; D remains unclear. The CDR3 totals 13 residues. Trimming took 1 base from V and 5 from J, leaving 8 bases between them. The germline V gene encodes CDR1 SGHDT and CDR2 YYEEEE. The CDR3 sequence is CASSLFRGDTQYF. The CDR3 DNA is TGTGCCAGCAGCTTGTTCCGCGGAGATACGCAGTATTTT. Based on the CDR3 plus reference TRBV5-6 and TRBJ2-3, the full variable domain is DAGVTQSPTHLIKTRGQQVTLRCSPKSGHDTVSWYQQALGQGPQFIFQYYEEEERQRGNFPDRFSGHQFPNYSSELNVNALLLGDSALYLCASSLFRGDTQYFGPGTRLTVL.

Only a few counts were recorded for this clonotype. The chain combines TRBV28 with TRBJ2-5, with D uncertain. V gave up 5 bases and J gave up 4 bases, with 14 bases separating them. This CDR3 is 14 amino acids long. Germline CDR1 reads MDHEN; CDR2 reads SYDVKM. Here the CDR3 reads CASSTLRVPETQYF. The CDR3 coding sequence is TGTGCCAGCAGTACCCTTCGGGTCCCAGAGACCCAGTACTTC.

This clonotype came up a few times. This chain uses TRBV7-2 with TRBJ2-3; 12 bases match TRBD2. V trimming: 2 bases; J trimming: 2 bases; junction bases outside the gene matches: 2. Germline V gene data show CDR1 as SGHTA and CDR2 as FQGNSA. The CDR3 extends over 16 amino acids. The chain's CDR3 is CASSLRTSGTTDTQYF. The CDR3 DNA is TGTGCCAGCAGCTTACGGACTAGCGGGACCACAGATACGCAGTATTTT.

The gene calls are TRBV3-1 and TRBJ2-7, with D possibly TRBD1 on 6 matching bases. V was pared by 0 bases and J by 6 bases, with 18 bases between. The CDR3 runs 16 residues. The germline CDR1 and CDR2 sequences are LGHDT and YNNKEL (reference sequence). DNA for the CDR3: TGTGCCAGCAGCCAAGAAGTTACCAGGGGAAGGGGCGAGCAGTACTTC. The encoded protein is CASSQEVTRGRGEQYF.

The rearrangement joins TRBV6-6 to TRBJ2-6; D gene ambiguous. The germline gives CDR1 MNHNY, CDR2 SVGAGI (reference sequence). Trimming removed 8 bases at V and 1 base at J, with 3 bases between. The CDR3 consists of 12 residues. The CDR3 is CASLSGANVLTF. CDR3 DNA: TGTGCCAGCTTGTCTGGGGCCAACGTCCTGACTTTC.

The J gene is TRBJ2-7, the V gene TRBV27; weak D call: TRBD1 (8 bases). CDR3 length: 15 residues. Trimming stripped 1 base from V and 4 bases from J, with 14 bases between. Germline loops: CDR1 MNHEY, CDR2 SMNVEV (reference sequence). The CDR3 DNA sequence: TGTGCCAGCAGTTTATATACAGGGGGGGCGTACGAGCAGTACTTC. This translates into CASSLYTGGAYEQYF.

The V call is TRBV2, the J call TRBJ2-7; a weak D match, TRBD1 (6 bases). The CDR3 is 14 amino acids. Germline CDR1 reads SNHLY; CDR2 reads FYNNEI. Trimming shortened V by 7 bases and J by 2 bases, and 15 bases separated the two germline ends. The chain's CDR3 is CASTYDRRTYEQYF. CDR3 DNA: TGTGCCAGCACTTATGACAGGAGAACCTACGAGCAGTACTTC.

The rearrangement joins TRBV25-1 to TRBJ1-4; 9 positions agree with TRBD1. J lost 8 bases, V lost 3 bases, and 10 bases had no gene match. The CDR3 loop spans 16 amino acids. Germline V gene data show CDR1 as MGHDK and CDR2 as SYGVNS. The CDR3 here is CASSDWDREFREKLFF. In DNA form, the CDR3 reads TGTGCCAGCAGTGATTGGGACAGGGAATTTAGAGAAAAACTGTTTTTT.

This clonotype was seen more than once but under ten times. The chain links TRBV12-3 or TRBV12-4 to TRBJ2-1; D possibly matches TRBD1 or TRBD2 (6 bases each). V lost 7 bases, J lost 12 bases, and 19 bases lay in between. This CDR3 region has 13 residues. The chain's CDR3 is CASNSRGGNRQFF. DNA for the CDR3: TGTGCCAGCAACTCAAGAGGGGGGAATAGGCAGTTCTTC.

This clonotype has more than one count but fewer than ten. This chain links TRBV29-1 with TRBJ2-1; 12 nucleotides align to TRBD2. CDR1 and CDR2 from the germline V gene are SQVTM and ANQGSEA. This CDR3 spans 14 amino acids. Losses at the gene ends were 6 bases for V and 9 bases for J; bases not matched to a gene: 9. The CDR3 reads CSVGRLAGEGEQFF. The CDR3, as DNA: TGCAGCGTCGGGAGACTAGCGGGAGAGGGTGAGCAGTTCTTC.